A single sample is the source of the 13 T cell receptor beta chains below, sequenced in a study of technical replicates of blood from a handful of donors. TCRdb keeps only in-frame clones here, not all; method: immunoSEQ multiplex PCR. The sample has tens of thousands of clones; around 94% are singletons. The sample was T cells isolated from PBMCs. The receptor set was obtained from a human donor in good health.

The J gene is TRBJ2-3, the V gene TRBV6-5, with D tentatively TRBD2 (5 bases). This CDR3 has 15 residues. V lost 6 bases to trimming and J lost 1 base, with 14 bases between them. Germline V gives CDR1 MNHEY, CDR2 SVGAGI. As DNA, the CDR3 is TGTGCCAGCAGCACCCGGGAAATAGGCACAGATACGCAGTATTTT. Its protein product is CASSTREIGTDTQYF.

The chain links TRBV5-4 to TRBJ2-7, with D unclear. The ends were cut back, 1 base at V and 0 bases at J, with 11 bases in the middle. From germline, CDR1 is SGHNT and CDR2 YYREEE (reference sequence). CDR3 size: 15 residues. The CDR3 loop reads CASSLFEHLSYEQYF. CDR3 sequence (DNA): TGTGCCAGCAGCTTGTTCGAGCATCTCTCCTACGAGCAGTACTTC.

For the CDR3, the DNA is TGTGCCATCAGTGGACTAGCGGGGACCTACGAGCAGTACTTC. Translation: CAISGLAGTYEQYF. The chain employs TRBV10-3 and TRBJ2-7, with 11 bases identical to TRBD2. In germline, CDR1 is ENHRY, CDR2 SYGVKD. The CDR3 length is 14 residues. V was clipped by 4 bases and J by 2 bases; unmatched bases: 1.

DNA for the CDR3: TGTGCCAGCAGGCAGGGTTTAGGGGGCTACACCTTC. It encodes CASRQGLGGYTF. The chain uses TRBV9 and TRBJ1-2; perhaps TRBD1 as D (5 bases). Germline lookup yields CDR1 SGDLS and CDR2 YYNGEE. With 5 bases removed from V and 8 bases from J, the gap between germline ends came to 13 bases. The CDR3 covers 12 residues.

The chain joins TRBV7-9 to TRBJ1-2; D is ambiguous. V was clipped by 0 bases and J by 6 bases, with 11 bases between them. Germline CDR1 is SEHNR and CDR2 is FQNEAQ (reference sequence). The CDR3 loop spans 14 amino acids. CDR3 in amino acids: CASSLAHRVDGYTF. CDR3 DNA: TGTGCCAGCAGCTTAGCCCACCGAGTTGATGGCTACACCTTC.

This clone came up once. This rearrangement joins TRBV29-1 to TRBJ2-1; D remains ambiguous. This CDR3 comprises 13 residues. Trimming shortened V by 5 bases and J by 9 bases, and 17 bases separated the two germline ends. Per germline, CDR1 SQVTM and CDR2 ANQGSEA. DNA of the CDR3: TGCAGCGTTTCAGTTCTGTTTAGAGGTGAGCAGTTCTTC. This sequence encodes CSVSVLFRGEQFF.

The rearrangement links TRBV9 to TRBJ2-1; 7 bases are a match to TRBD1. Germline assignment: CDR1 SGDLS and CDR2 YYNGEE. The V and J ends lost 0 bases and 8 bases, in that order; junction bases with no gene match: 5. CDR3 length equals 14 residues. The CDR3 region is CASSVGGQFHEQFF. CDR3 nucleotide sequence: TGTGCCAGCAGCGTAGGGGGACAGTTCCATGAGCAGTTCTTC.

CDR3 nucleotide sequence: TGCGCCAGCAGCTTTGGGGAGCCCACAGATACGCAGTATTTT. Amino acids: CASSFGEPTDTQYF. The chain recombines TRBV5-1 with TRBJ2-3; tentative D call: TRBD2 (5 bases). Germline V CDR1 and CDR2: SGHRS, YFSETQ. CDR3 length: 14 residues. V lost 2 bases and J 2 bases, leaving 9 bases between the germline ends. The variable domain in full, with the rest retrieved from reference TRBV5-1 and TRBJ2-3, is KAGVTQTPRYLIKTRGQQVTLSCSPISGHRSVSWYQQTPGQGLQFLFEYFSETQRNKGNFPGRFSGRQFSNSRSEMNVSTLELGDSALYLCASSFGEPTDTQYFGPGTRLTVL.

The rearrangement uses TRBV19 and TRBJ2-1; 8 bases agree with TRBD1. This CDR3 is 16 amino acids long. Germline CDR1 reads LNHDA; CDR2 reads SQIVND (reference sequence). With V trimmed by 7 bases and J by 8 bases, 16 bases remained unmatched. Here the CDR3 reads CASTTLGRGREDEQFF. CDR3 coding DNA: TGTGCCAGTACCACTCTGGGCAGGGGGCGCGAAGATGAGCAGTTCTTC.

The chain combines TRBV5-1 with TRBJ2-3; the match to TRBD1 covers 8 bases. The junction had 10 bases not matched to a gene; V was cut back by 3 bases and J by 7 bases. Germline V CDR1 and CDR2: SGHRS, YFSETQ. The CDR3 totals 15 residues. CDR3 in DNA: TGCGCCAGCAGCTGGCAAGGACAGGGTACGAATACGCAGTATTTT. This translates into CASSWQGQGTNTQYF. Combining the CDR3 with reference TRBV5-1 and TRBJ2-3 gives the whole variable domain KAGVTQTPRYLIKTRGQQVTLSCSPISGHRSVSWYQQTPGQGLQFLFEYFSETQRNKGNFPGRFSGRQFSNSRSEMNVSTLELGDSALYLCASSWQGQGTNTQYFGPGTRLTVL.

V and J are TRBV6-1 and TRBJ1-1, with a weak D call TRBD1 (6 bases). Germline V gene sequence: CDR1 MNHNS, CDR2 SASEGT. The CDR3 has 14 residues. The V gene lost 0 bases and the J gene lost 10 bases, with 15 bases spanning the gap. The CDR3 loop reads CASSEAGQRRGAFF. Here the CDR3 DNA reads TGTGCCAGCAGTGAAGCCGGACAGCGCAGAGGAGCTTTCTTT.

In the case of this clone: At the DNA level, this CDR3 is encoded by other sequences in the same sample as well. The CDR3 loop reads CASSLGTANTEAFF. In DNA form, the CDR3 reads TGCGCCAGCAGCTTGGGGACAGCAAACACTGAAGCTTTCTTT. V and J are TRBV5-1 and TRBJ1-1; D perhaps matches TRBD1 (6 bases). The germline CDR1 and CDR2 sequences are SGHRS and YFSETQ. The CDR3 totals 14 residues. Trimming removed 0 bases from V and 2 bases from J, with 8 bases in between.

CDR3 residues: CASSTTGLSGNTIYF. The CDR3, as DNA: TGTGCCAGCAGCACGACAGGCCTCTCTGGAAACACCATATATTTT. The chain is built from TRBV9 and TRBJ1-3, with a tentative D call TRBD1 (6 bases). The V and J ends lost 4 bases and 0 bases respectively, with 11 bases between them. CDR1 and CDR2 from the germline V gene are SGDLS and YYNGEE. This CDR3 spans 15 amino acids.